These 8 T cell receptor beta chains originate from one sample sequenced in a study of T cell responses to AZD1222 COVID-19 vaccine. Clones were sequenced by immunoSEQ multiplex PCR, and TCRdb holds only the in-frame ones, with some missing. Of roughly 150,000 clones listed, over 80% are singletons. This specimen was peripheral blood, taken 28 days after the second AZD1222 dose. Source of these receptors: an adult who received the AZD1222 COVID-19 vaccine.

The genes are TRBV4-1 and TRBJ1-5; D is perhaps TRBD1 (5 bases). The CDR3 is made up of 15 amino acids. Germline-derived CDR1 and CDR2 are MGHRA and YSYEKL. The V and J ends lost 1 base and 5 bases respectively, with 12 bases between them. The CDR3 region is CASSQVHFRDQPQHF. The CDR3, as DNA: TGCGCCAGCAGCCAAGTCCATTTCAGGGATCAGCCCCAGCATTTT.

V and J are TRBV19 and TRBJ1-4, with TRBD1 as a possible D gene (6 bases). The V end was cut by 5 bases, the J end by 6 bases, with 13 bases between. Germline lookup yields CDR1 LNHDA and CDR2 SQIVND (reference sequence). CDR3 length: 14 amino acids. The CDR3 region has the DNA TGTGCCAGTAGTGTGGACAGCTCATATGAAAAACTGTTTTTT. Amino acid sequence: CASSVDSSYEKLFF.

The table lists this clone with a few counts. The chain combines TRBV2 with TRBJ1-1; D gene uncertain. The CDR3 runs to 13 residues. Germline V gene sequence: CDR1 SNHLY, CDR2 FYNNEI. V was pared by 8 bases and J by 1 base, with 11 bases between. In DNA, the CDR3 is TGTGCCAGCGCGGTAGAGGGGAACACTGAAGCTTTCTTT. As protein: CASAVEGNTEAFF.

The CDR3 coding sequence is TGTGCCAGCAGCCCGCCCGCAGGCCTCGGGGAGCAGTACTTC. This encodes CASSPPAGLGEQYF. The chain employs TRBV7-9 and TRBJ2-7; D is uncertain. The CDR3 length is 14 residues. Germline lookup yields CDR1 SEHNR and CDR2 FQNEAQ (reference sequence). The V and J ends lost 5 bases and 7 bases respectively, with 18 bases between them. Combining the CDR3 with reference TRBV7-9 and TRBJ2-7 gives the whole variable domain DTGVSQNPRHKITKRGQNVTFRCDPISEHNRLYWYRQTLGQGPEFLTYFQNEAQLEKSRLLSDRFSAERPKGSFSTLEIQRTEQGDSAMYLCASSPPAGLGEQYFGPGTRLTVT.

A single count supports this clone. The V gene is TRBV30, the J gene TRBJ2-1; 8 positions agree with TRBD2. The junction had 8 bases not matched to a gene; V was cut back by 3 bases and J by 7 bases. Germline V gene data show CDR1 as GTSNPN and CDR2 as SVGIG (reference sequence). There are 14 residues in the CDR3. The CDR3 reads CAWRPSGSRNEQFF. In nucleotides, the CDR3 is TGTGCCTGGAGGCCCAGCGGGAGTCGGAATGAGCAGTTCTTC.

The rearrangement links TRBV5-1 to TRBJ2-3; D possibly corresponds to TRBD2 (6 bases). CDR1 SGHRS and CDR2 YFSETQ come from the germline V gene. The CDR3 covers 16 residues. The V end was cut by 3 bases, the J end by 2 bases, with 16 bases between. CDR3 DNA sequence: TGCGCCAGCAGCTCAAATGCGGGGCCAAACACAGATACGCAGTATTTT. Protein product: CASSSNAGPNTDTQYF.

This chain joins TRBV30 and TRBJ2-1, with 7 bases identical to TRBD1. This CDR3 spans 15 amino acids. Losses at the gene ends were 0 bases for V and 2 bases for J; bases not matched to a gene: 4. Germline V gene data show CDR1 as GTSNPN and CDR2 as SVGIG (reference sequence). The CDR3 spells CAWSVGQGAYNEQFF. The CDR3 nucleotides are TGTGCCTGGAGTGTAGGGCAGGGGGCCTACAATGAGCAGTTCTTC.

This clone was observed once. The V call is TRBV6-1, the J call TRBJ1-2; D not resolved. Germline-derived CDR1 and CDR2 are MNHNS and SASEGT. The V end was cut by 2 bases, the J end by 2 bases, with 12 bases between. The CDR3 is 15 residues long. The CDR3 nucleotides read TGTGCCAGCAGTGAATGGCGGTACGGAAACTATGGCTACACCTTC. It is translated as CASSEWRYGNYGYTF.